These 16 T cell receptor beta chains were sequenced from one sample in a study of T cell responses to AZD1222 COVID-19 vaccine. Libraries were prepared by immunoSEQ multiplex PCR; TCRdb keeps only in-frame clonotypes and omits some of them. The sample lists about 160,000 clones, over 75% occurring once. The sequences come from peripheral blood, collected 28 days after the second AZD1222 dose. These receptors all come from an adult who received the AZD1222 COVID-19 vaccine.

The rearrangement links TRBV7-2 to TRBJ1-1; D is unclear. This CDR3 contains 15 residues. Trimming stripped 5 bases from V and 0 bases from J, with 13 bases between. The V gene's germline CDR1 is SGHTA and CDR2 FQGNSA. The DNA for the CDR3 is TGTGCCAGCAGCCCGACCAGATATATGAACACTGAAGCTTTCTTT. This encodes CASSPTRYMNTEAFF.

The chain links TRBV3-1 (or the pseudogene TRBV3-2) to TRBJ2-7; D is unresolved. CDR1 and CDR2 from the germline V gene are LGHDT and YNNKEL (reference sequence). V lost 3 bases and J 6 bases, leaving 6 bases between the germline ends. The CDR3 consists of 11 residues. As DNA, the CDR3 is TGTGCCAGCAGCCACTTTGGCGAGCAGTACTTC. This sequence encodes CASSHFGEQYF.

V is TRBV13 and J is TRBJ1-5, with TRBD1 as a possible D gene (6 bases). Germline V gene lookup returns CDR1 PRHDT and CDR2 FYEKMQ (reference sequence). Trimming removed 5 bases at V and 5 bases at J, with 16 bases between. The CDR3 has 15 residues. CDR3 nucleotide sequence: TGTGCCAGCAGCCCAAGTCAGGGGAAGTATCAGCCCCAGCATTTT. It translates to CASSPSQGKYQPQHF.

The chain has TRBV9 and TRBJ2-7; TRBD2 might be the D (6 bases). CDR1 SGDLS and CDR2 YYNGEE come from the germline V gene. The V end was cut by 10 bases, the J end by 3 bases, with 23 bases between. The CDR3 length is 15 residues. CDR3 amino acids: CAPCWAGGENYEQYF. In nucleotides, the CDR3 is TGTGCCCCCTGCTGGGCAGGCGGGGAGAACTACGAGCAGTACTTC.

This sequence joins TRBV6-5 and TRBJ2-6; the match to TRBD2 covers 8 bases. Germline values: CDR1 MNHEY, CDR2 SVGAGI. V lost 8 bases and J lost 2; bases outside the gene matches: 5. The CDR3 runs 15 residues. CDR3 protein: CASSYSGAGANVLTF. The CDR3 coding sequence is TGTGCCAGCTCCTATAGCGGGGCTGGGGCCAACGTCCTGACTTTC.

The sample holds a few counts of this clone. The V gene is TRBV7-8, the J gene TRBJ1-2; no clear D. This CDR3 is 15 amino acids long. Trimming cost V 5 bases and J 4 bases, with 17 bases left between them. The germline gives CDR1 SGHVS, CDR2 FQNEAQ. The CDR3, as DNA: TGTGCCAGCAGCCGAGACCCACAAGGACCCTATGGCTACACCTTC. Translating gives CASSRDPQGPYGYTF.

The J gene is TRBJ1-3, the V gene TRBV6-6; D may be TRBD1 (6 bases). CDR3 size: 14 residues. V dropped 10 bases and J dropped 2 bases, with 15 bases sitting between them. CDR1 and CDR2 (germline): MNHNY, SVGAGI (reference sequence). The DNA for the CDR3 is TGTGCCACCGCTAACAGGGACACTGGAAACACCATATATTTT. Amino acids: CATANRDTGNTIYF.

The chain couples TRBV19 to TRBJ1-1; a weak D match, TRBD1 (6 bases). CDR3 size: 14 residues. Trimming removed 4 bases at V and 6 bases at J, with 15 bases between. Germline values: CDR1 LNHDA, CDR2 SQIVND (reference sequence). The CDR3 DNA sequence: TGTGCCAGTAGTACCCCCCGGGGGGCGGCTGAAGCTTTCTTT. Residues: CASSTPRGAAEAFF.

The rearrangement joins TRBV19 to TRBJ1-2; D call uncertain. V lost 4 bases, J lost 3 bases, and 9 bases lay in between. Germline CDR1 reads LNHDA; CDR2 reads SQIVND (reference sequence). This CDR3 comprises 13 residues. The CDR3 DNA reads as TGTGCCAGTAGTACCGGCTGGGACTATGGCTACACCTTC. It encodes CASSTGWDYGYTF.

The chain uses TRBV7-9 and TRBJ2-5, with TRBD2 matching over 7 bases. The germline V gene has CDR1 SEHNR and CDR2 FQNEAQ (reference sequence). The CDR3 sequence is 12 residues long. Trimming removed 8 bases from V and 3 bases from J; junction bases left unmatched: 3. The CDR3 reads CASWGGKETQYF. The CDR3, as DNA: TGTGCCAGCTGGGGGGGGAAAGAGACCCAGTACTTC.

The chain joins TRBV6-5 to TRBJ1-2, with D maybe TRBD1 (5 bases). This CDR3 has 11 amino acids. V was cut by 11 bases and J by 4 bases, with 11 bases left in between. Germline V lookup: CDR1 MNHEY, CDR2 SVGAGI. CDR3 protein: CAAVGGYGYTF. In nucleotides, the CDR3 is TGTGCCGCAGTGGGGGGCTATGGCTACACCTTC.

J is TRBJ1-2 and V is TRBV4-2; D is undetermined. The CDR3 length is 14 residues. Germline assignment: CDR1 LGHNA and CDR2 YNFKEQ. The V gene lost 0 bases and the J gene lost 8 bases, with 13 bases spanning the gap. The CDR3 region has the DNA TGTGCCAGCAGCCAAGATGGCGGAAACGGGGGCTACACCTTC. Translated, it gives CASSQDGGNGGYTF.

V and J are TRBV28 and TRBJ2-1; D unclear. Trimming shortened V by 2 bases and J by 3 bases, and 8 bases separated the two germline ends. This CDR3 has 14 amino acids. Germline assignment: CDR1 MDHEN and CDR2 SYDVKM. The CDR3 coding sequence is TGTGCCAGCAGTTTAGCCCCCGACTACAATGAGCAGTTCTTC. This encodes CASSLAPDYNEQFF.

V and J are TRBV19 and TRBJ1-4, with TRBD1 as a possible D gene (5 bases). The CDR3 runs to 15 residues. The germline V and J ends were trimmed by 8 bases and 8 bases, with 21 bases remaining between them. Germline V gene lookup returns CDR1 LNHDA and CDR2 SQIVND (reference sequence). CDR3 DNA sequence: TGTGCCAGTGCCGAGACCCAGACAGTTCGGGAAAAACTGTTTTTT. Residues: CASAETQTVREKLFF.

The gene calls are TRBV9 and TRBJ2-3; D is unresolved. This CDR3 contains 12 residues. The ends were cut back, 1 base at V and 4 bases at J, with 4 bases in the middle. The V gene's germline CDR1 is SGDLS and CDR2 YYNGEE. CDR3 in DNA: TGTGCCAGCAGCGTACGATCAGATACGCAGTATTTT. It codes for CASSVRSDTQYF.

The chain carries TRBV4-3 and TRBJ1-2, with D possibly being TRBD1 (5 bases). The germline gives CDR1 LGHNA, CDR2 YSLEER. The CDR3 extends over 16 amino acids. Deletions cut 4 bases from V and 0 bases from J, with 15 bases between. The CDR3: CASSPNLRTPNYGYTF. The DNA of the CDR3 is TGCGCCAGCAGCCCCAACCTGAGGACACCTAACTATGGCTACACCTTC.